Shown below are 2 T cell receptor beta chains from a single sample sequenced in a study of identical twins. Via MiXCR, TCRdb re-called the 5' RACE reads, giving one row per CDR3 protein. Of 700,000 or so distinct CDR3 sequences detected, approximately 9% appear once; the ten largest clones hold more than 0.75%. The same data also went into a second study, on yellow fever vaccine responses in identical twins.

Sequencing was carried out using PBMCs. The receptors shown here come from a woman under 30 in good health.

Comment on this clonotype: The junction and the germline gene differ at one end; a read error may be behind it. The chain links TRBV6-2 or TRBV6-3 to TRBJ2-5; D not certain. Per the germline V gene, CDR1 is MNHEY and CDR2 is SVGEGT. The CDR3 is 13 amino acids. The CDR3 sequence: CASSYGGQETQCF. As DNA, the CDR3 is TGTGCCAGCAGTTACGGTGGGCAAGAGACCCAGTGCTTC.

The chain combines TRBV10-3 with TRBJ1-1; TRBD1 aligns across 7 bases. CDR1 ENHRY and CDR2 SYGVKD come from the germline V gene. Trimming removed 0 bases from V and 5 bases from J; junction bases left unmatched: 9. The CDR3 consists of 16 residues. In DNA, the CDR3 is TGTGCCATCAGTGAGTCGACAGGGTTTAGGAAAACTGAAGCTTTCTTT. Encoded protein: CAISESTGFRKTEAFF.